A selection of T cell receptor beta chains follows, all from one sample in a study of shared clonotypes between healthy human individuals. Here immunoSEQ multiplex PCR was the method, and the copy in TCRdb shows in-frame clones only, minus some. There are about 2.2 million clones in the sample; about 94% occur only once, and less than 2% lies in the top ten. The sequencing input was naive CD8+ T cells from PBMCs. Receptor source: a man between 18 and 35 years old in good health. Some clones in this sample may be carry-over from other donors' samples. The CDR3 runs from the conserved cysteine through the conserved F or W. D genes are given only for firm matches. Clone size appears in some rows only: once, few, many, or a class for an expanded clone.

>.|TRBJ1-5|TRBV27|.
TGTGCCAGCAGTTTGGATGCGGGTAGCCCCCAGCATTTT
CASSLDAGSPQHF
>.|TRBJ2-7|TRBV9|.
TGTGCCAGCAGCGTAGACAGAGACTCCTACGAGCAGTACTTC
CASSVDRDSYEQYF
>.|TRBJ1-2|TRBV27|.
TGTGCCAGCAGTTTCACGGGATCTGACTATGGCTACACCTTC
CASSFTGSDYGYTF
>.|TRBJ2-5|TRBV7-8|.
TGTGCCAGCAGCCCCCGGCCCGGGTACCAAGAGACCCAGTACTTC
CASSPRPGYQETQYF
>TRBD1|TRBJ2-6|TRBV4-1|once
TGCGCCAGCAGCCCAGTAGAGAGACAGGGGCCCCTTGACGTCCTGACTTTC
CASSPVERQGPLDVLTF
>.|TRBJ2-1|TRBV4-2|.
TGTGCCAGCAGCCAAACTAGGGGCGGAACTAGAGGCAATGAGCAGTTCTTC
CASSQTRGGTRGNEQFF
>.|TRBJ1-5|TRBV27|.
TGTGCCAGCCGACCTCAAGGTGTGACAGCGAATCAGCCCCAGCATTTT
CASRPQGVTANQPQHF
>.|TRBJ2-1|TRBV28|.
TGTGCCACCCAGGCCCGGGGGCTAGTCTACAATGAGCAGTTCTTC
CATQARGLVYNEQFF
>.|TRBJ1-5|TRBV19|.
TGTGCCAGTAGTATGTCTAGCAATCAGCCCCAGCATTTT
CASSMSSNQPQHF
>.|TRBJ1-1|TRBV15|once
TGTGCCACCAGCAGAGTCGGTTGGAACACTGAAGCTTTCTTT
CATSRVGWNTEAFF
>.|TRBJ2-5|TRBV6-5|.
TGTGCCAGCAGTCACCGACAGACCCAAGAGACCCAGTACTTC
CASSHRQTQETQYF
>.|TRBJ2-7|TRBV5-1|.
TGCGCCAGCAGCTTGGCTGGGGGAGGCCCCTACGAGCAGTACTTC
CASSLAGGGPYEQYF